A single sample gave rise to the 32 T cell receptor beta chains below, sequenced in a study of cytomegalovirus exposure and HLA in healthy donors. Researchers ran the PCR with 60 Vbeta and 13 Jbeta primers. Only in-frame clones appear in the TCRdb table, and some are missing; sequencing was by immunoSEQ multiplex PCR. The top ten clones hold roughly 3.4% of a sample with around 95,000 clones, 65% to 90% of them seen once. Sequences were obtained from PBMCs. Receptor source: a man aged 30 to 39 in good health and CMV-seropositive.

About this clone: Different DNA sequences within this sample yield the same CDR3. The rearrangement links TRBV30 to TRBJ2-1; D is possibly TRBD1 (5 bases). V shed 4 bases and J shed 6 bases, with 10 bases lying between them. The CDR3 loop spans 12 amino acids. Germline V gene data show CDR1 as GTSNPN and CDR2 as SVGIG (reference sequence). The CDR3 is CAWKGLGNEQFF. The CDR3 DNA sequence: TGTGCCTGGAAGGGGCTGGGCAATGAGCAGTTCTTC.

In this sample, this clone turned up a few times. CDR3 DNA sequence: TGTGCCAGCAGCGCAACAGGGACTACGCAGTATTTT. Its translation is CASSATGTTQYF. The rearrangement uses TRBV9 and TRBJ2-3; the D gene is possibly TRBD1 (6 bases). The ends were cut back, 3 bases at V and 8 bases at J, with 10 bases in the middle. Germline CDR1 reads SGDLS; CDR2 reads YYNGEE. CDR3 length: 12 amino acids.

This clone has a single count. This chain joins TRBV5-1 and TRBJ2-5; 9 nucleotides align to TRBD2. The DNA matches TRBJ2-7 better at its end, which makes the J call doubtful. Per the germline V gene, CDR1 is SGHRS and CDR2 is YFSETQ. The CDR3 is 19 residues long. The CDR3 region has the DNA TGCGCCAGCGGAGGGTACGCTGCGGCTAGCGGGAATCTCATGCACGAGCAGTACTTC. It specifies CASGGYAAASGNLMHEQYF.

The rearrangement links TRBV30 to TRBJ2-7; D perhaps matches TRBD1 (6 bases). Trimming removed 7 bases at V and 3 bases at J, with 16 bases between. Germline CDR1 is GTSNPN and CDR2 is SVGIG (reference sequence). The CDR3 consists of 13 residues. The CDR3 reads CALLPGQLYEQYF. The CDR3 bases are TGTGCCTTACTCCCGGGACAACTCTACGAGCAGTACTTC.

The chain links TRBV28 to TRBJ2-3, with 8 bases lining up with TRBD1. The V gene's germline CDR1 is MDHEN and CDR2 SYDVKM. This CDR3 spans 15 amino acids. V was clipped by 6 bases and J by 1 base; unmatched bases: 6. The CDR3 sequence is CASSLPGQGTDTQYF. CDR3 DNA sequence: TGTGCCAGCAGCTTGCCGGGACAGGGCACAGATACGCAGTATTTT. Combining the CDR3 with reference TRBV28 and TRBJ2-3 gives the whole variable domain DVKVTQSSRYLVKRTGEKVFLECVQDMDHENMFWYRQDPGLGLRLIYFSYDVKMKEKGDIPEGYSVSREKKERFSLILESASTNQTSMYLCASSLPGQGTDTQYFGPGTRLTVL.

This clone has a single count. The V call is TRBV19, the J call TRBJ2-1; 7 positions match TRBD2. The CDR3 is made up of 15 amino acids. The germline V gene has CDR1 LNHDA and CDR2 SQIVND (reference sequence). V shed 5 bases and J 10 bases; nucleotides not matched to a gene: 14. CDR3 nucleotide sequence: TGTGCCAGTAGTGAGCGGCGGGAGTGGTCCAGCGAGCAGTTCTTC. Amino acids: CASSERREWSSEQFF.

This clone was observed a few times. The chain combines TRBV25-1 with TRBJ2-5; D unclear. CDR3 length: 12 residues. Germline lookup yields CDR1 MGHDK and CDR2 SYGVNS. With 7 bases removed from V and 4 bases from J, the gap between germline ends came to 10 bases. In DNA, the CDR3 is TGTGCCAGCACCACCTTCGGAGAGACCCAGTACTTC. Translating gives CASTTFGETQYF.

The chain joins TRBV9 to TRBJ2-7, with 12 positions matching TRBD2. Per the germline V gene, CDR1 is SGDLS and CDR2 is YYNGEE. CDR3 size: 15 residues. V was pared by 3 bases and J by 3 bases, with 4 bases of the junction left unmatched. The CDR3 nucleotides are TGTGCCAGCAGCGACGGACTAGCGGGAATCTACGAGCAGTACTTC. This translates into CASSDGLAGIYEQYF.

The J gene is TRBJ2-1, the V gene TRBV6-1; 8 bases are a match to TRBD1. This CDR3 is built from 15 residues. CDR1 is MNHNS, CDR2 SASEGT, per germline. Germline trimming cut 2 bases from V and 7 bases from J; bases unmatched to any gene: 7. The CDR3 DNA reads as TGTGCCAGCAGTGAAAGACAGGGGTTTAGGAATGAGCAGTTCTTC. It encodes CASSERQGFRNEQFF.

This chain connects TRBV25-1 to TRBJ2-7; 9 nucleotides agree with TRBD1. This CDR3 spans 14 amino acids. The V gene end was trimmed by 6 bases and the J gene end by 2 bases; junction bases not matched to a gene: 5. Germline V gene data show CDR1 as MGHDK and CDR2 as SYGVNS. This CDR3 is CASRGTGRTYEQYF. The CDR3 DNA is TGTGCCAGCAGGGGGACAGGGAGAACCTACGAGCAGTACTTC.

CDR3 amino acids: CASSLGGEAFTEAFF. The CDR3 coding sequence is TGTGCCAGCAGCTTGGGAGGGGAGGCCTTCACTGAAGCTTTCTTT. The chain is built from TRBV5-4 and TRBJ1-1, with D tentatively TRBD1 (5 bases). This CDR3 contains 15 residues. Germline lookup yields CDR1 SGHNT and CDR2 YYREEE (reference sequence). Trimming shortened V by 0 bases and J by 4 bases, and 13 bases separated the two germline ends. The whole variable domain, filled in from reference TRBV5-4 and TRBJ1-1, reads ETGVTQSPTHLIKTRGQQVTLRCSSQSGHNTVSWYQQALGQGPQFIFQYYREEENGRGNFPPRFSGLQFPNYSSELNVNALELDDSALYLCASSLGGEAFTEAFFGQGTRLTVV.

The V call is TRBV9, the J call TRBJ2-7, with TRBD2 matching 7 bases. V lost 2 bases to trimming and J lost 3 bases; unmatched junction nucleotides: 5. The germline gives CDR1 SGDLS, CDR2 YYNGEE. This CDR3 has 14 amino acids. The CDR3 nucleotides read TGTGCCAGCAGCGTTGGCGGGGAGGGCTACGAGCAGTACTTC. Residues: CASSVGGEGYEQYF.

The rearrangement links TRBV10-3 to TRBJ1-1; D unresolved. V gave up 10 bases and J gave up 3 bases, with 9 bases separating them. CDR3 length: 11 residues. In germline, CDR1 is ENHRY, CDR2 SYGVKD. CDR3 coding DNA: TGTGCCACCCGCGAGGACACTGAAGCTTTCTTT. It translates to CATREDTEAFF.

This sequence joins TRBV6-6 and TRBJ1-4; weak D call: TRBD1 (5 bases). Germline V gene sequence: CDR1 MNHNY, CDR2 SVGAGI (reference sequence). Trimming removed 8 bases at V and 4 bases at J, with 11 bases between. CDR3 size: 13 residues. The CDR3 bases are TGTGCCAGCCAAGACAGTTATAATGAAAAACTGTTTTTT. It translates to CASQDSYNEKLFF.

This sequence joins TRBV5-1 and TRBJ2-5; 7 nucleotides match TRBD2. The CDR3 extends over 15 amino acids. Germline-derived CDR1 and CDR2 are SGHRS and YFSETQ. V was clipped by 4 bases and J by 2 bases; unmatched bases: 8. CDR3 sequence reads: CASSPVQRDQETQYF. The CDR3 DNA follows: TGCGCCAGCAGCCCCGTTCAGCGGGATCAAGAGACCCAGTACTTC.

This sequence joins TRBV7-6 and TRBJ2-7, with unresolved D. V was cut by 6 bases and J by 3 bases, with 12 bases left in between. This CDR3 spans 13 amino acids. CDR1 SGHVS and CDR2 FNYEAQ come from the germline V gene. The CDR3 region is CASSSGSNYEQYF. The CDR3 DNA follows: TGTGCCAGCAGTTCCGGGTCGAACTACGAGCAGTACTTC.

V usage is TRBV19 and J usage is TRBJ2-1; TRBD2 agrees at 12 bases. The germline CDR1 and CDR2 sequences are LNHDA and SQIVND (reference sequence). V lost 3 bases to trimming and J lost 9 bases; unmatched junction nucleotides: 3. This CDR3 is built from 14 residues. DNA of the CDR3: TGTGCCAGTAGTATTAGACTAGCGGGAGTTGAGCAGTTCTTC. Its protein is CASSIRLAGVEQFF.

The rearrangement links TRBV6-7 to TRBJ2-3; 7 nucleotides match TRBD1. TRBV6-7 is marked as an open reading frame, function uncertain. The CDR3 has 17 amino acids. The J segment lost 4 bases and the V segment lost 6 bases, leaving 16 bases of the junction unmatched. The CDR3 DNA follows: TGTGCCAGCAGGGTTCCCCTGACAGGGACGAAAGCAGATACGCAGTATTTT. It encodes CASRVPLTGTKADTQYF.

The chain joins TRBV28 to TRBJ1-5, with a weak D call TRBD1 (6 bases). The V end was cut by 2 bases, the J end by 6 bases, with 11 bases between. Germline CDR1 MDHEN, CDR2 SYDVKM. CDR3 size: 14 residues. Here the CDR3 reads CASSLRQDPQPQHF. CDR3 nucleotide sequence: TGTGCCAGCAGTTTACGACAGGATCCTCAGCCCCAGCATTTT. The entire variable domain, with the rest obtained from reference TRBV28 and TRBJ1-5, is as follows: DVKVTQSSRYLVKRTGEKVFLECVQDMDHENMFWYRQDPGLGLRLIYFSYDVKMKEKGDIPEGYSVSREKKERFSLILESASTNQTSMYLCASSLRQDPQPQHFGDGTRLSIL.

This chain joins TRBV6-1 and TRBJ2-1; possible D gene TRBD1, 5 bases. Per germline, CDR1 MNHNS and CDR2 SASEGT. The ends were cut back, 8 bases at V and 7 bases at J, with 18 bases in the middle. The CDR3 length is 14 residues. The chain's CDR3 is CASPTGSAGNEQFF. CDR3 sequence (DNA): TGTGCCAGCCCAACAGGCTCGGCCGGTAATGAGCAGTTCTTC.

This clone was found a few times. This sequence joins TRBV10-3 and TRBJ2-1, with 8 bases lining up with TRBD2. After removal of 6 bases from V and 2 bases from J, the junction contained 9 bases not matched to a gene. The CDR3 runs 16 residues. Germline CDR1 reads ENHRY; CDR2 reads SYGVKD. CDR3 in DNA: TGTGCCATCAGCGGGGGGGGCGGGAGAACCTACAATGAGCAGTTCTTC. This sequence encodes CAISGGGGRTYNEQFF.

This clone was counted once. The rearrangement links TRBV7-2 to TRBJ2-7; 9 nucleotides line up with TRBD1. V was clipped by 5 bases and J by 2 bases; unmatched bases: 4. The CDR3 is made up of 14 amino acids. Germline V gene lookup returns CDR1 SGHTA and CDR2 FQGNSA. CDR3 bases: TGTGCCAGCAGCCGGACAGGGGTGGCCTACGAGCAGTACTTC. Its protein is CASSRTGVAYEQYF.

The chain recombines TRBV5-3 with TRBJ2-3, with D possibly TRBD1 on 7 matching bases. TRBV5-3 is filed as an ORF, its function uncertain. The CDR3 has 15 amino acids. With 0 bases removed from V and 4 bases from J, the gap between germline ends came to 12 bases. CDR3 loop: CARSLAGGGSDTQYF. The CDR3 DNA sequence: TGTGCCAGAAGCTTGGCAGGGGGAGGCTCAGATACGCAGTATTTT.

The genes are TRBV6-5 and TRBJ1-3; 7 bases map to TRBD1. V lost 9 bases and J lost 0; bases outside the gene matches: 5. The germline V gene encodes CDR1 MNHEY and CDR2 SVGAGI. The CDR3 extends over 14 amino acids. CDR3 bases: TGTGCCAGTAGGGGACAGAGCTCTGGAAACACCATATATTTT. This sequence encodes CASRGQSSGNTIYF.

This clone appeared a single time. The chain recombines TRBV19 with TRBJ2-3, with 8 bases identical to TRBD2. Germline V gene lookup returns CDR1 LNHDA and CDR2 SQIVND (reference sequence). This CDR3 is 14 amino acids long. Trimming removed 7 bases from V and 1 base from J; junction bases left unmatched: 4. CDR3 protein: CASKAREGTDTQYF. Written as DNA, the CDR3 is TGTGCCAGTAAAGCGCGGGAGGGCACAGATACGCAGTATTTT.

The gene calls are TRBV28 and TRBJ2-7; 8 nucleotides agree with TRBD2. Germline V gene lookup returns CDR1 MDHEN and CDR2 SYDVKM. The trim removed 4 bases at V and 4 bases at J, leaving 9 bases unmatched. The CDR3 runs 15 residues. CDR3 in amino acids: CASSSPSGGRYEQYF. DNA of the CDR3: TGTGCCAGCAGTTCTCCGTCGGGCGGGAGGTACGAGCAGTACTTC.

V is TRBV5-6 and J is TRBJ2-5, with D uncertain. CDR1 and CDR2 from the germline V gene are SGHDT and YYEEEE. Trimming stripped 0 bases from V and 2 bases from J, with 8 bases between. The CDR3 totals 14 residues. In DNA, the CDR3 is TGTGCCAGCAGCTTGGGTACAGCACAAGAGACCCAGTACTTC. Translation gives CASSLGTAQETQYF.

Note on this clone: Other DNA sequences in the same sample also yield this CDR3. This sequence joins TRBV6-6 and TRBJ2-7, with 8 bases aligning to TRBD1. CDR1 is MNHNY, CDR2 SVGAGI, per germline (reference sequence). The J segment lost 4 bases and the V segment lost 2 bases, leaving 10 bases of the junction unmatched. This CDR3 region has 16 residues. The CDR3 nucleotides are TGTGCCAGCAGTTACGCGACGGACAGGGCTTTGTACGAGCAGTACTTC. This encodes CASSYATDRALYEQYF.

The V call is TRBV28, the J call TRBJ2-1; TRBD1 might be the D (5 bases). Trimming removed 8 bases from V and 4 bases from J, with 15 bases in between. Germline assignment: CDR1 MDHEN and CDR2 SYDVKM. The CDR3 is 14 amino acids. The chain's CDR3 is CASALRQGYNEQFF. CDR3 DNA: TGTGCCAGCGCCCTCCGGCAGGGTTACAATGAGCAGTTCTTC.

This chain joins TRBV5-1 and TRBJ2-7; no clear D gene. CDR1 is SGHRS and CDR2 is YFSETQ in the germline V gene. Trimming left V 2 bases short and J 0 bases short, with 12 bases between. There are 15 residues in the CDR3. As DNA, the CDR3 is TGCGCCAGCAGCTTATCACAGCAAAGCTCCTACGAGCAGTACTTC. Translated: CASSLSQQSSYEQYF.

CDR3 DNA: TGTGCCAGCAGCTCCTGGACAGGGAACTATGGCTACACCTTC. This codes for CASSSWTGNYGYTF. The chain combines TRBV5-4 with TRBJ1-2; 8 bases agree with TRBD1. There are 14 residues in the CDR3. Germline trimming cut 3 bases from V and 2 bases from J; bases unmatched to any gene: 3. The germline gives CDR1 SGHNT, CDR2 YYREEE (reference sequence).

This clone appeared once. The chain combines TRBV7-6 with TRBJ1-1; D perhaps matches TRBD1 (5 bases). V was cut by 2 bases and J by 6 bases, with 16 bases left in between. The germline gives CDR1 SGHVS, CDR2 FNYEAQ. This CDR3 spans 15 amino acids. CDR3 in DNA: TGTGCCAGCAGCTTACAGTCTCAGGGAGGTTCTGAAGCTTTCTTT. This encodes CASSLQSQGGSEAFF.